This T cell receptor (beta chain) was profiled in a study of siplizumab effects on memory and regulatory T cells. Points from the study as a whole: Only a minority of proliferating CD4+ or CD8+ clones had an assignable naive or memory phenotype, with roughly 80-95% lacking one. Siplizumab, the agent tested, significantly reduced alloreactive sequences traceable to unstimulated CD4+ memory cells.

Here immunoSEQ multiplex PCR was the method, and the copy in TCRdb shows in-frame clones only, minus some. The sample records fewer than 60,000 clones, 93% being singletons. Trimming at V came to 9 bases and at J to 5 bases, leaving 5 bases not matched to a gene. CDR1 MDHEN and CDR2 SYDVKM come from the germline V gene. This CDR3 contains 15 residues. At least ten counts were recorded for this clone. The target antigen is unknown. The gene calls are TRBV28 and TRBJ2-2; 14 nucleotides align to TRBD2. The receptor was derived from a human donor in good health. The source material was CD8+ T cells sorted from blood. In DNA form, the CDR3 reads TGTGCCAGTAGAGGGACTAGCGGGAGTACCGGGGAGCTGTTTTTT. Residues: CASRGTSGSTGELFF. The whole variable domain, filled in from reference TRBV28 and TRBJ2-2, reads DVKVTQSSRYLVKRTGEKVFLECVQDMDHENMFWYRQDPGLGLRLIYFSYDVKMKEKGDIPEGYSVSREKKERFSLILESASTNQTSMYLCASRGTSGSTGELFFGEGSRLTVL.